This TCR beta chain originates from a study of T cell responses to AZD1222 COVID-19 vaccine. Study-wide results and caveats: Spike-specific TCR breadth rose after two AZD1222 doses, and depth rose as well. Vaccine-associated CD4 TCRs spanned spike, dominant at 160-218 and 743-854.

As for this clone: Its matching antigen is unknown.

The method was immunoSEQ multiplex PCR; TCRdb's version includes in-frame clones alone and lacks a portion of them. The sample has about 140,000 clones, over 85% seen once; the top ten hold over 0.9%. The CDR3 contains 16 residues. The germline gives CDR1 KGHSH, CDR2 LQKENI. The ends were cut back, 2 bases at V and 0 bases at J, with 14 bases in the middle. This clonotype was sampled from an adult in good health. The chain joins TRBV18 to TRBJ2-7; D is unresolved. The material was peripheral blood, obtained on day 0 of MenACWY control vaccination. The CDR3 DNA follows: TGTGCCAGCTCACCAATCGCTGGCAGAGACTCCTACGAGCAGTACTTC. Its translation is CASSPIAGRDSYEQYF.